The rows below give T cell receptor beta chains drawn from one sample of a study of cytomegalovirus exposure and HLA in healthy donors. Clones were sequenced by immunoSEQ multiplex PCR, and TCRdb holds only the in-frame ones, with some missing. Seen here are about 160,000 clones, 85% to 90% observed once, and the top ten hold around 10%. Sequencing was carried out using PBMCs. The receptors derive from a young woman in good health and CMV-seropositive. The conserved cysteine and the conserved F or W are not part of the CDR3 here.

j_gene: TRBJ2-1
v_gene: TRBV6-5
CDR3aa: ASSATGTRGNEQF

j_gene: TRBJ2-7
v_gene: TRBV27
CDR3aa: ASSLKGAREQY

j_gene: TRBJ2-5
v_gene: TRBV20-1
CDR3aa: SASYQETQY

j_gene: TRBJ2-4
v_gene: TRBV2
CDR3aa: ASRDDTSKAKNIQY

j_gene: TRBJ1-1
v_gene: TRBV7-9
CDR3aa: ASSLAWHSGAF

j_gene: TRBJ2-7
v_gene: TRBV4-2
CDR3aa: ASSQDPGTGYEQY

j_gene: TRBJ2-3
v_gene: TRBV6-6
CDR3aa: ASSYSGEVTQY

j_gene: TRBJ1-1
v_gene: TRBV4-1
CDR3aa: ASSLNTEAF

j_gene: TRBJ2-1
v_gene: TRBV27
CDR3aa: AKSLAGVRNEQF

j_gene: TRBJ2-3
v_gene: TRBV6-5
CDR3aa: ASRSSTDTQY

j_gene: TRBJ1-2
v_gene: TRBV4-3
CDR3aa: ASSQDSVRGAYGYT

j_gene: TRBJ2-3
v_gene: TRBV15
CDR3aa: ATSSKPGQFTDTQY

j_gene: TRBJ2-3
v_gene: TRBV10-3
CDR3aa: AIRGEGTDTQY

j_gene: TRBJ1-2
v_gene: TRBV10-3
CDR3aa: AISNSGEGYT

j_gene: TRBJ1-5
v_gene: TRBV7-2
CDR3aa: ASSLAEIQPQH

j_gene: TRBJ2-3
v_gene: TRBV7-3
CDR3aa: ASSAETHRPTDTQY

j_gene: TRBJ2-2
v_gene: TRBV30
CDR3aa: AWSAPIGGAGELF

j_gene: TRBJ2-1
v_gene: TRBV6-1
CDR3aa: ASTGAITYNEQF

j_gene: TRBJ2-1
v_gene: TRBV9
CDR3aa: ASSVAGVAYNEQF

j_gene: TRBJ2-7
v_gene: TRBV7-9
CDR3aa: ASSLTGTGYEQY

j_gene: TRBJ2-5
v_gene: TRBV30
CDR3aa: AWSVTGETQY

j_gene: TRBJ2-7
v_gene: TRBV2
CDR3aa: ASSDRGASSYEQY

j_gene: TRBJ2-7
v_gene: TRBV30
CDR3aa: AWSLSGAYEQY

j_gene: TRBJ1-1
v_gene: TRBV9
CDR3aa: ASSVLGTGDEVNTEAF

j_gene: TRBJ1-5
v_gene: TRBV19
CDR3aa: ASSSLTDRSNQPQH

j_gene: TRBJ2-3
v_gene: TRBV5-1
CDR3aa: ASSLVSTTDTQY

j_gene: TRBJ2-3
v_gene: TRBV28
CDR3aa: ASSSGQATTDTQY

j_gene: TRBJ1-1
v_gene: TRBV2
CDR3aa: ASSRVNTEAF

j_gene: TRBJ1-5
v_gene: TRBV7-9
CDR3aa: ASSSGTSSNQPQH

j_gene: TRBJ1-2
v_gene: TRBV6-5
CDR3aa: ASSFDRVYGYT

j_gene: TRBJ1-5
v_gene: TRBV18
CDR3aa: ASSPESSWPQH

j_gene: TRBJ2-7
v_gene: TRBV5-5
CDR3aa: ASSLGQGRYEQY

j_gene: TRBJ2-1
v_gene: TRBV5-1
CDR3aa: ASSLNSNQPYNEQF

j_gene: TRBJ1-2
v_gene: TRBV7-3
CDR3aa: ASSLYAPPQVYGYT

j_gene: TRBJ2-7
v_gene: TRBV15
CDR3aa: ATSLDRGRLNEQY

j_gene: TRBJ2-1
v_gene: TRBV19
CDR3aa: ASSSRGLVGGNEQF

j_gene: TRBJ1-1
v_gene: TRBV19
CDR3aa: ASRIDRLNTEAF

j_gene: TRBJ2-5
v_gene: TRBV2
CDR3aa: ASLDKKETQY

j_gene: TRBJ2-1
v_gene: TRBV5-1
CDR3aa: ASSTTGDDYNEQF

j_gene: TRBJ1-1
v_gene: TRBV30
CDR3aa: AWTPGGNTEAF

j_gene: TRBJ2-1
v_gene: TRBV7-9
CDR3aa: ASSLDWEEQF

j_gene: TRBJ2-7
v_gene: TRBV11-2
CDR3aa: ASSLEQGVYEQY

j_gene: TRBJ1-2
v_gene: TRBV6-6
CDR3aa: ASSPGGLGYT

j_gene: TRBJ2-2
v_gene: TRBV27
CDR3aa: ASSTNRGAGELF

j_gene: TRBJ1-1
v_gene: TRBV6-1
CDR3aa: ASSEGWRNTEAF

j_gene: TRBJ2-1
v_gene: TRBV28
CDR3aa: ASDNRGSSYNEQF

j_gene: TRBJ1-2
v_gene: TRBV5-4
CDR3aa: ASSRDSLGYT

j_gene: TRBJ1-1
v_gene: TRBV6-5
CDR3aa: ASSYSSAGFTEAF

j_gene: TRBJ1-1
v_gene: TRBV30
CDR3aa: AWSSIGADTEAF

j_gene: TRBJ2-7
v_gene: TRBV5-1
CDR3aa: ASSLGGLPREQY

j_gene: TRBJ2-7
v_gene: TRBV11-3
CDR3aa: ASSLGAGYEQY

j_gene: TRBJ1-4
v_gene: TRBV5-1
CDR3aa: ASSFGTGYEKLF

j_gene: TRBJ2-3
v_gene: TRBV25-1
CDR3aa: ASTLTDTQY